This T cell receptor beta chain was sequenced for a study of cytomegalovirus exposure and HLA in healthy donors. Primers: 60 Vbeta forward and 13 Jbeta reverse. Method: immunoSEQ multiplex PCR; TCRdb's copy keeps in-frame clones and lacks some. This sample yields more than 100,000 clones, of which 70% to 80% are seen a single time; 1.5% to 2% belongs to the top ten. The germline gives CDR1 MGHRA, CDR2 YSYEKL. The CDR3 spans 15 residues. This clone appeared once. The TCR originated in a female donor in good health and CMV-seropositive. The chain combines TRBV4-1 with TRBJ2-5, with TRBD1 matching 11 bases. The J call may be faulty, since TRBJ2-7 better matches the DNA end. The sample was PBMCs. The CDR3 here is CASSHGQGARYEQYF. The CDR3 DNA sequence: TGCGCCAGCAGCCACGGACAGGGGGCTCGGTACGAGCAGTACTTC.